The 16 T cell receptor beta chains listed next were all sequenced from one sample in a study of T cell repertoires in cytomegalovirus infection. Their recognized antigens are unknown. TCRdb re-called the reads with MiXCR, one entry per CDR3 protein. The sample has about a million distinct CDR3 sequences; roughly 30% are singletons. The sequenced sample was cultured CD8+ T cells from PBMCs, obtained from culture after CMV antigen stimulation. Receptors were obtained from a human donor in good health (CMV status not recorded). Some clones in this sample may be carry-over from other donors' samples.

The chain couples TRBV11-2 to TRBJ1-1; the D gene is possibly TRBD1 (6 bases). Germline CDR1 SGHAT, CDR2 FQNNGV. This CDR3 is built from 15 residues. V was pared by 1 base and J by 1 base, with 10 bases between. The CDR3 is CASSLGGHANTEAFF. The CDR3 DNA follows: TGTGCCAGCAGCTTAGGGGGACATGCGAACACTGAAGCTTTCTTT.

As concerns this clonotype: This may come from a read error, since a much larger clone is one base off. J is TRBJ1-5 and V is TRBV6-2 or TRBV6-3, with D perhaps TRBD1 (5 bases). Germline CDR1 reads MNHEY; CDR2 reads SVGEGT. This CDR3 comprises 15 residues. The CDR3 nucleotides are TGTGCCAGCAGTTTTCCCGGGGGTAGCAAACAGCCCCAGCATTTT. Encoded protein: CASSFPGGSKQPQHF.

The J gene is TRBJ1-2, the V gene TRBV12-3 or TRBV12-4; 7 bases line up with TRBD1. The J segment lost 3 bases and the V segment lost 5 bases, leaving 12 bases of the junction unmatched. The CDR3 is made up of 16 amino acids. CDR3 sequence reads: CASSPSKGAIDYGYTF. The CDR3 coding sequence is TGTGCCAGCAGTCCCAGCAAGGGGGCTATCGACTATGGCTACACCTTC.

The table lists this clonotype with a count of one. The chain links TRBV28 to TRBJ1-6; 7 bases align to TRBD1. The CDR3 is 19 residues long. J gave up 4 bases and V 6 bases, and 18 bases lay outside the gene matches. Germline assignment: CDR1 MDHEN and CDR2 SYDVKM. CDR3 DNA: TGTGCCAGCAGGCCCGGGAGGGGGCCCCGAATAACTTATAATTCACCCCTCCACTTT. Translation gives CASRPGRGPRITYNSPLHF.

This clonotype has a handful of counts. The chain is built from TRBV6-1 and TRBJ1-2; TRBD1 matches 7 bases. Per the germline V gene, CDR1 is MNHNS and CDR2 is SASEGT. Germline trimming cut 6 bases from V and 0 bases from J; bases unmatched to any gene: 7. This CDR3 contains 15 residues. CDR3 DNA sequence: TGTGCCAGCAGCCGGGGACAGCCCTCTAACTATGGCTACACCTTC. Translating gives CASSRGQPSNYGYTF.

This clonotype was counted between two and nine times. The chain uses TRBV4-1 and TRBJ1-1, with 7 bases identical to TRBD1. There are 14 residues in the CDR3. V lost 0 bases to trimming and J lost 11 bases; unmatched junction nucleotides: 9. Germline V gene sequence: CDR1 MGHRA, CDR2 YSYEKL. The CDR3 sequence is CASSQDNADRKAFF. As DNA, the CDR3 is TGCGCCAGCAGCCAAGACAATGCGGACAGGAAGGCTTTCTTT.

This clonotype turned up a few times. The chain has TRBV2 and TRBJ2-2; D unresolved. The germline V gene encodes CDR1 SNHLY and CDR2 FYNNEI. V was shortened by 6 bases and J by 4 bases, with 18 bases between the two germline ends. The CDR3 length is 16 residues. The CDR3 DNA reads TGTGCCAGCAGGGGGTCTAGAACAAGTTCCACCGGGGAGCTGTTTTTT. Translating it yields CASRGSRTSSTGELFF.

This clonotype was seen a handful of times. This rearrangement joins TRBV7-6 to TRBJ2-7; a possible D gene is TRBD1 (6 bases). Germline lookup yields CDR1 SGHVS and CDR2 FNYEAQ. The CDR3 has 15 amino acids. The V end was cut by 5 bases, the J end by 5 bases, with 19 bases between. The CDR3 DNA reads TGTGCCAGCAGCCCCCCGGCAGGGGAGAGGGACGAGCAGTACTTC. Translated, it gives CASSPPAGERDEQYF. The full variable domain, with the rest looked up from reference TRBV7-6 and TRBJ2-7, is GAGVSQSPRYKVTKRGQDVALRCDPISGHVSLYWYRQALGQGPEFLTYFNYEAQQDKSGLPNDRFSAERPEGSISTLTIQRTEQRDSAMYRCASSPPAGERDEQYFGPGTRLTVT.

The rearrangement links TRBV28 to TRBJ1-1, with D possibly TRBD1 on 5 matching bases. V was clipped by 8 bases and J by 4 bases, with 17 bases between them. The CDR3 totals 14 residues. Germline V gene sequence: CDR1 MDHEN, CDR2 SYDVKM. The DNA of the CDR3 is TGTGCCAGCTCGAGCCGGGCAGGGCGCACTGAAGCTTTCTTT. This codes for CASSSRAGRTEAFF.

This clonotype occurred a few times. V gene TRBV7-9 combines with J gene TRBJ2-7; 7 positions match TRBD1. The ends lost 5 bases at V and 9 bases at J; junction bases unmatched: 7. Germline CDR1 reads SEHNR; CDR2 reads FQNEAQ (reference sequence). The CDR3 covers 12 residues. CDR3: CASSLGTATQYV. CDR3 nucleotide sequence: TGTGCCAGCAGCCTCGGGACAGCTACGCAGTACGTC.

This chain joins TRBV19 and TRBJ2-1, with 9 bases identical to TRBD1. Germline V gene sequence: CDR1 LNHDA, CDR2 SQIVND (reference sequence). The J segment lost 8 bases and the V segment lost 10 bases, leaving 3 bases of the junction unmatched. The CDR3 has 11 amino acids. The CDR3 sequence: CATTGGYEQFF. The DNA for the CDR3 is TGTGCCACCACAGGGGGCTATGAGCAGTTCTTC.

This clonotype was seen more than once but under ten times. The J gene is TRBJ2-3, the V gene TRBV6-1; tentative D call: TRBD1 (7 bases). The CDR3 is 18 residues long. Looked up from germline, CDR1 is MNHNS and CDR2 is SASEGT. V shed 6 bases and J shed 4 bases, with 26 bases lying between them. The CDR3 DNA reads TGTGCCAGCAGCAGGGGGGACGATCGCGCCGGTGGGGCAGATACGCAGTATTTT. Translating it yields CASSRGDDRAGGADTQYF.

This sequence joins TRBV5-1 and TRBJ2-7, with D perhaps given as TRBD1 or TRBD2 (5 bases each). The ends were cut back, 10 bases at V and 7 bases at J, with 18 bases in the middle. Germline loops: CDR1 SGHRS, CDR2 YFSETQ. The CDR3 sequence is 12 residues long. The CDR3 protein is CASGADGREQYF. CDR3 coding DNA: TGCGCCTCCGGGGCAGACGGGCGGGAGCAGTACTTC.

This clonotype was counted between two and nine times. The chain is built from TRBV6-5 and TRBJ2-7; D is unresolved. V lost 0 bases and J lost 5, with 8 bases in between. The CDR3 totals 13 residues. Germline V gene lookup returns CDR1 MNHEY and CDR2 SVGAGI. The CDR3 DNA follows: TGTGCCAGCAGTTACTCTAGGGAAAACGAGCAGTACTTC. Residues: CASSYSRENEQYF.

This clonotype has a count of ten or more. The chain combines TRBV7-2 with TRBJ2-5; TRBD1 might be the D (5 bases). Germline assignment: CDR1 SGHTA and CDR2 FQGNSA. V was trimmed by 0 bases and J by 0 bases, leaving 11 bases between them. This CDR3 is 16 amino acids long. CDR3 DNA: TGTGCCAGCAGCTTAGCGGGCAGGGCATACCAAGAGACCCAGTACTTC. Encoded protein: CASSLAGRAYQETQYF.

The CDR3 DNA follows: TGTGCCAGCAGTGTAGTCCCCAGATCCTCCTACAATGAGCAGTTCTTC. It is translated as CASSVVPRSSYNEQFF. The chain employs TRBV25-1 and TRBJ2-1; no definite D call. Germline loops: CDR1 MGHDK, CDR2 SYGVNS. The length of the CDR3 is 16 residues. V was clipped by 4 bases and J by 0 bases, with 13 bases between them.